The source of this T cell receptor beta chain is a study of identical twins. Study-wide findings and caveats: Those out-of-frame alpha sequences shared by twins showed an excess of low generation probability.

A universal primer site was incorporated via template switching, and the cDNA contained unique molecular identifiers. TCRdb re-called the 5' RACE reads through MiXCR, storing one row per CDR3 protein. The sample holds around 220,000 distinct CDR3 sequences; over 12% are singletons and the top ten take around 9%. This clonotype was detected only a few times. No antigen is known for it. The clonotype was recovered from a woman in her late teens or twenties in good health. The specimen was memory (CD45RO+) T cells sorted from blood.

The CDR3 here is CASTRAGGETQYF. The DNA of the CDR3 is TGTGCCAGCACCAGGGCGGGGGGGGAGACCCAGTACTTC. The rearrangement joins TRBV12-3 or TRBV12-4 to TRBJ2-5; 9 nucleotides agree with TRBD2. The CDR3 is 13 amino acids. V dropped 7 bases and J dropped 5; count of bases not matched to a gene: 5.